Here is one T cell receptor (beta chain) with its context. Its antigen is undetermined. Germline V lookup: CDR1 SNHLY, CDR2 FYNNEI. This CDR3 region has 14 residues. Trimming took 10 bases from V and 6 from J, leaving 19 bases between them. These data are taken from a study of cytomegalovirus exposure and HLA in healthy donors. Study results and limitations: Rarity held for most TCR sequences, but there were some public TCRs that occurred in many donors. Under 20,000 TCR beta sequences were associated with HLA alleles at 0.05 false discovery rate in a later analysis.

The PCR had 60 Vbeta and 13 Jbeta primers. The protocol was immunoSEQ multiplex PCR, while the TCRdb copy is restricted to in-frame clones and leaves out a portion. The table has 85,000 to 95,000 clones, 65% to 75% seen once. This receptor was taken from a man aged 30-40 years in good health and CMV-seropositive. The chain links TRBV2 to TRBJ2-1, with a weak D call TRBD1 (6 bases). Material for sequencing was PBMCs. The CDR3 DNA is TGTGCCATCTCGGACAGCTTCGACATCAATGAGCAGTTCTTC. Translating gives CAISDSFDINEQFF.